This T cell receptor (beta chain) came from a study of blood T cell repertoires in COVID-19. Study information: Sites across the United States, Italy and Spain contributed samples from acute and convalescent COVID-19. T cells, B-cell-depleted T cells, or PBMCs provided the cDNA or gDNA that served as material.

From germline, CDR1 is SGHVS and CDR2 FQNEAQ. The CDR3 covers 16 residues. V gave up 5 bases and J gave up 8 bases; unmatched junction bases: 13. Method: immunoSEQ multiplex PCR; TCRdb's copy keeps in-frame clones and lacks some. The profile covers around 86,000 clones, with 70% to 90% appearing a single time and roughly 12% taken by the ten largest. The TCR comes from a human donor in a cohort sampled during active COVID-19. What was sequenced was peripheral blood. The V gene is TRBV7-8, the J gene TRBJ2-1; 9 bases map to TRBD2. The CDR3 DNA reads TGTGCCAGCAGCCGAGACGTGGGACTAGCATCTGATGAGCAGTTCTTC. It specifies CASSRDVGLASDEQFF.